This T cell receptor (beta chain) was recorded in a study of CD8 T cells in Susac syndrome. Sequencing targeted TCR beta in blood CD8+ and CD4+ T cells. The healthy controls were matched to patients by age and sex. With random hexamers, 0.5 to 1 ug RNA was reverse transcribed. TCRdb itself ran the immunoSEQ multiplex PCR reads through MiXCR, one entry per CDR3 protein. Found here are more than 120,000 distinct CDR3 sequences, roughly 95% of them singletons; the top ten hold more than 0.065%. From germline, CDR1 is SGHRS and CDR2 YFSETQ. V gave up 0 bases and J gave up 7 bases; unmatched junction bases: 5. This CDR3 spans 14 amino acids.

Sequenced material: CD4+ T cells from PBMCs. The TCR originated in a human donor in good health. The rearrangement joins TRBV5-1 to TRBJ2-7, with 9 bases lining up with TRBD1. The CDR3 DNA reads as TGCGCCAGCAGCTTGGGACAGGGGGTGAGAGAGCAGTACTTC. Its translation: CASSLGQGVREQYF.